The 22 T cell receptor beta chains given below trace back to one sample, sequenced in a study of OX40 agonist ivuxolimab in advanced cancers. Sequenced by immunoSEQ multiplex PCR; TCRdb stores in-frame clones only, minus some. The data contain 50,000 to 75,000 clones, approximately 91% of them singletons. Material: CD4+ or CD8+ T cells sorted from blood, obtained in a trial of the OX40 agonist ivuxolimab. The origin of the receptors is an adult with an advanced solid tumor such as melanoma, head and neck, liver or kidney cancer.

This clone was observed once. The genes are TRBV5-1 and TRBJ2-1; 10 nucleotides line up with TRBD2. CDR1 is SGHRS, CDR2 YFSETQ, per germline. The CDR3 runs to 14 residues. The V and J ends lost 2 bases and 5 bases, in that order; junction bases with no gene match: 1. CDR3 protein: CASSFTSGDNEQFF. In DNA, the CDR3 is TGCGCCAGCAGCTTCACTAGCGGGGACAATGAGCAGTTCTTC.

The chain employs TRBV13 and TRBJ2-3, with a weak D call TRBD1 (5 bases). Per germline, CDR1 PRHDT and CDR2 FYEKMQ (reference sequence). Trimming took off 2 bases at V and 2 bases at J, with 11 bases between the two ends. The CDR3 has 15 amino acids. The CDR3 protein is CASSLMTENTDTQYF. The CDR3 nucleotides are TGTGCCAGCAGCTTAATGACAGAAAACACAGATACGCAGTATTTT. Variable domain in full (rest from reference TRBV13 and TRBJ2-3): AAGVIQSPRHLIKEKRETATLKCYPIPRHDTVYWYQQGPGQDPQFLISFYEKMQSDKGSIPDRFSAQQFSDYHSELNMSSLELGDSALYFCASSLMTENTDTQYFGPGTRLTVL.

By sample fraction, this clone is medium-sized (0.01 to 0.1%). The chain employs TRBV27 and TRBJ2-7, with D perhaps matching TRBD1 or TRBD2 (5 bases each). Trimming removed 5 bases at V and 0 bases at J, with 11 bases between. CDR1 is MNHEY, CDR2 SMNVEV, per germline (reference sequence). The CDR3 loop spans 14 amino acids. Here the CDR3 reads CASSRDRFSYEQYF. The CDR3 nucleotides are TGTGCCAGCAGTAGGGACCGTTTCTCCTACGAGCAGTACTTC.

This chain joins TRBV2 and TRBJ1-1; tentative D call: TRBD1 (5 bases). This CDR3 region has 13 residues. In germline, CDR1 is SNHLY, CDR2 FYNNEI. V lost 11 bases, J lost 1 base, and 14 bases lay in between. The CDR3 loop is CARGTGGNTEAFF. In nucleotides, the CDR3 is TGTGCCCGCGGGACGGGGGGGAACACTGAAGCTTTCTTT.

This clone was counted once. The chain is built from TRBV4-1 and TRBJ2-7; D not resolved. In germline, CDR1 is MGHRA, CDR2 YSYEKL. V lost 4 bases and J lost 6, with 13 bases in between. CDR3 length equals 13 residues. The CDR3 DNA is TGCGCCAGCAGCCCCCCGAATAGGGCCGAGCAGTACTTC. Its protein product is CASSPPNRAEQYF.

This chain links TRBV5-6 with TRBJ1-6; D is uncertain. CDR1 is SGHDT, CDR2 YYEEEE, per germline. The V end was cut by 0 bases, the J end by 7 bases, with 11 bases between. The CDR3 totals 15 residues. CDR3 protein: CASSLGAVLNSPLHF. CDR3 bases: TGTGCCAGCAGCTTGGGGGCAGTCTTGAATTCACCCCTCCACTTT.

The chain recombines TRBV6-5 with TRBJ2-7; no clear D. The V and J ends lost 5 bases and 2 bases respectively, with 7 bases between them. Germline CDR1 MNHEY, CDR2 SVGAGI. The length of the CDR3 is 12 residues. The CDR3 sequence is CASSDGTYEQYF. The CDR3 DNA is TGTGCCAGCAGTGACGGAACCTACGAGCAGTACTTC.

The rearrangement uses TRBV6-6 and TRBJ2-7; no clear D. Germline CDR1 is MNHNY and CDR2 is SVGAGI (reference sequence). Trimming took 4 bases from V and 6 from J, leaving 7 bases between them. The CDR3 consists of 11 residues. The CDR3 loop is CASSSLREQYF. CDR3 DNA sequence: TGTGCCAGCAGTTCGTTACGCGAGCAGTACTTC.

V usage is TRBV4-1 and J usage is TRBJ1-2; D is undetermined. Trimming took off 0 bases at V and 5 bases at J, with 7 bases between the two ends. CDR1 and CDR2 (germline): MGHRA, YSYEKL. This CDR3 comprises 13 residues. The CDR3 region has the DNA TGCGCCAGCAGCCAAGAATCGCAGTATGGCTACACCTTC. It translates to CASSQESQYGYTF.

Note on this clone: The identical CDR3 is also encoded by other nucleotide sequences in the sample. The chain combines TRBV6-5 with TRBJ2-7, with 9 bases aligning to TRBD1. Germline lookup yields CDR1 MNHEY and CDR2 SVGAGI. With 0 bases clipped from V and 3 bases from J, the junction kept 0 bases outside the gene matches. CDR3 size: 14 residues. CDR3 in amino acids: CASSYSGQGYEQYF. The CDR3 nucleotides are TGTGCCAGCAGTTACTCGGGACAGGGCTACGAGCAGTACTTC.

The chain joins TRBV10-1 to TRBJ2-4; D gene ambiguous. This CDR3 is built from 14 residues. Germline V gives CDR1 WNHNN, CDR2 SYGVQD (reference sequence). V was pared by 6 bases and J by 1 base, with 10 bases between. CDR3 sequence reads: CASRTLWAKNIQYF. CDR3 nucleotide sequence: TGCGCCAGCAGGACATTGTGGGCCAAAAACATTCAGTACTTC.

The chain uses TRBV28 and TRBJ2-2; the match to TRBD2 covers 7 bases. The CDR3 spans 18 residues. CDR1 is MDHEN and CDR2 is SYDVKM in the germline V gene. V lost 2 bases and J lost 0; bases outside the gene matches: 9. The DNA of the CDR3 is TGTGCCAGCAGTTTACCACCCCGGGGGGTGTCGAACACCGGGGAGCTGTTTTTT. This gives the protein CASSLPPRGVSNTGELFF.

The CDR3 sequence: CASRGASGTQNLDMNTEAFF. The DNA of the CDR3 is TGTGCCAGCAGAGGGGCGTCAGGTACCCAGAACCTAGACATGAACACTGAAGCTTTCTTT. The chain couples TRBV13 to TRBJ1-1; tentatively, D is TRBD1 (5 bases). V was clipped by 6 bases and J by 0 bases, with 29 bases between them. This CDR3 contains 20 residues. Germline-derived CDR1 and CDR2 are PRHDT and FYEKMQ (reference sequence).

The chain uses TRBV5-4 and TRBJ1-2; D not resolved. The germline gives CDR1 SGHNT, CDR2 YYREEE (reference sequence). This CDR3 comprises 13 residues. V gave up 0 bases and J gave up 4 bases, with 7 bases separating them. CDR3 sequence reads: CASSLETSYGYTF. The DNA of the CDR3 is TGTGCCAGCAGCTTGGAGACCTCCTATGGCTACACCTTC.

The V and J genes are TRBV5-8 and TRBJ1-2, with D unclear. The germline gives CDR1 SGHTS, CDR2 YDEGEE. The CDR3 is 16 amino acids. Trimming stripped 3 bases from V and 5 bases from J, with 20 bases between. CDR3: CASSSPRKTGIYGYTF. CDR3 coding DNA: TGTGCCAGCAGCTCCCCGAGGAAAACTGGGATTTATGGCTACACCTTC.

V is TRBV18 and J is TRBJ2-7; no clear D. Looked up from germline, CDR1 is KGHSH and CDR2 is LQKENI. This CDR3 has 12 amino acids. V was trimmed by 4 bases and J by 0 bases, leaving 4 bases between them. CDR3 residues: CASSLDSYEQYF. DNA for the CDR3: TGTGCCAGCTCACTCGACTCCTACGAGCAGTACTTC.

The chain carries TRBV15 and TRBJ1-1; unclear D gene. V lost 0 bases and J 3 bases, leaving 17 bases between the germline ends. The CDR3 has 17 amino acids. From germline, CDR1 is LNHNV and CDR2 YYDKDF (reference sequence). The CDR3 protein is CATSRDLGLNEDTEAFF. The CDR3 DNA reads as TGTGCCACCAGCAGAGATCTAGGACTTAATGAGGACACTGAAGCTTTCTTT.

V usage is TRBV2 and J usage is TRBJ1-1; a weak D match, TRBD1 (6 bases). CDR1 and CDR2 from the germline V gene are SNHLY and FYNNEI. Trimming cost V 5 bases and J 6 bases, with 16 bases left between them. CDR3 length: 14 amino acids. The CDR3 nucleotides are TGTGCCAGCAGTCCGAAGGTAACAGGGCCTGAAGCTTTCTTT. It codes for CASSPKVTGPEAFF. The variable domain in full, completed from reference TRBV2 and TRBJ1-1, reads EPEVTQTPSHQVTQMGQEVILRCVPISNHLYFYWYRQILGQKVEFLVSFYNNEISEKSEIFDDQFSVERPDGSNFTLKIRSTKLEDSAMYFCASSPKVTGPEAFFGQGTRLTVV.

V is TRBV11-2 and J is TRBJ2-2; a weak D match, TRBD1 (6 bases). The V and J ends lost 10 bases and 4 bases respectively, with 16 bases between them. The CDR3 runs to 14 residues. The V gene's germline CDR1 is SGHAT and CDR2 FQNNGV. In DNA, the CDR3 is TGTGCCATCCGAACAGGGATACTCACCGGGGAGCTGTTTTTT. As protein: CAIRTGILTGELFF.

This clone came up once. The chain is built from TRBV28 and TRBJ2-7; TRBD1 agrees at 11 bases. Trimming cost V 5 bases and J 5 bases; bases outside gene matches: 5. Germline V gives CDR1 MDHEN, CDR2 SYDVKM. The CDR3 consists of 14 residues. CDR3 protein: CASSLLGQGDEQYF. The CDR3 bases are TGTGCCAGCAGTCTCTTGGGACAGGGGGACGAGCAGTACTTC.

This clone showed up just a few times. The chain uses TRBV29-1 and TRBJ1-1, with TRBD1 matching over 9 bases. V trimming: 5 bases; J trimming: 7 bases; junction bases outside the gene matches: 2. Per the germline V gene, CDR1 is SQVTM and CDR2 is ANQGSEA. CDR3 size: 11 residues. The CDR3 loop is CSVLDRGEAFF. CDR3 bases: TGCAGCGTTCTGGACAGGGGTGAAGCTTTCTTT.

The chain carries TRBV19 and TRBJ1-5; tentatively, D is TRBD1 (6 bases). V was clipped by 3 bases and J by 1 base, with 10 bases between them. The germline gives CDR1 LNHDA, CDR2 SQIVND (reference sequence). This CDR3 is 15 amino acids long. The CDR3 loop is CASSMGGGSNQPQHF. As DNA, the CDR3 is TGTGCCAGTAGTATGGGGGGCGGCAGCAATCAGCCCCAGCATTTT.